What follows is one TCR beta chain and its context. This record belongs to a study of CD4 T cells in relation to SARS-CoV-2 and coronaviruses. Generated by immunoSEQ multiplex PCR, the TCRdb table keeps only in-frame clones and is missing some. The table includes tens of thousands of clones, about 90% detected once. V gave up 5 bases and J gave up 2 bases, with 3 bases separating them. This CDR3 region has 11 residues. Germline assignment: CDR1 SGHAT and CDR2 FQNNGV. The rearrangement joins TRBV11-2 to TRBJ2-5; D call uncertain. The specimen sequenced was naive CD4+ T cells from PBMCs. Subset meaning: naive CD4+ T cells isolated by negative enrichment. The sequence was obtained from an adult with COVID-19. CDR3 DNA sequence: TGTGCCAGCAGCCAACAAGAGACCCAGTACTTC. This codes for CASSQQETQYF. The full variable domain, with the rest looked up from reference TRBV11-2 and TRBJ2-5, is EAGVAQSPRYKIIEKRQSVAFWCNPISGHATLYWYQQILGQGPKLLIQFQNNGVVDDSQLPKDRFSAERLKGVDSTLKIQPAKLEDSAVYLCASSQQETQYFGPGTRLLVL.